These 27 T cell receptor beta chains were all obtained from the same sample, sequenced in a study of T cells in Graves' hyperthyroidism and ophthalmopathy. The investigators amplified TCR beta CDR3 regions from RNA transcripts. Carried out on the TCR CDR3, a first-round RT-PCR used the HTBI primer set. MiXCR was run by TCRdb on the multiplex PCR reads, yielding one entry per CDR3 protein. The table includes roughly 500,000 distinct CDR3 sequences, 40% to 55% detected once. The sequencing sample was made of peripheral blood or thyroid tissue (not recorded which). Every receptor here comes from an adult woman with Graves' disease, either hyperthyroidism or ophthalmopathy (not recorded which).

The CDR3 nucleotides read TGTGCCAGCCCCCACGGTCAGCGCGTCTACGAGCAGTACTTC. Its protein product is CASPHGQRVYEQYF. V usage is TRBV7-9 and J usage is TRBJ2-7; D remains unclear. Looked up from germline, CDR1 is SEHNR and CDR2 is FQNEAQ (reference sequence). V was shortened by 8 bases and J by 3 bases, with 17 bases between the two germline ends. The CDR3 runs to 14 residues.

This clonotype was seen repeatedly, ten times or more. The chain recombines TRBV3-1 with TRBJ1-2; D is undetermined. Trimming removed 1 base from V and 8 bases from J, with 5 bases in between. Germline CDR1 is LGHDT and CDR2 is YNNKEL (reference sequence). The CDR3 is 11 residues long. The CDR3 DNA is TGTGCCAGCAGCCAAGTGGGAGGCTACACCTTC. Translation gives CASSQVGGYTF.

J is TRBJ1-5 and V is TRBV2; D is possibly TRBD1 (5 bases). With 6 bases removed from V and 9 bases from J, the gap between germline ends came to 9 bases. CDR3 length: 11 amino acids. CDR1 is SNHLY, CDR2 FYNNEI, per germline. The CDR3: CASSYQGPQHF. In DNA, the CDR3 is TGTGCCAGCAGCTACCAGGGGCCCCAGCATTTT.

Comments on this clonotype: Sequence at one end of the junction differs from germline and may be a read error. V and J are TRBV7-9 and TRBJ1-1, with TRBD1 matching over 7 bases. This CDR3 contains 15 residues. CDR1 and CDR2 (germline): SEHNR, FQNEAQ (reference sequence). CDR3: CPSSPGQLMNAEAFF. In nucleotides, the CDR3 is TGTCCCAGCAGCCCGGGACAGCTCATGAACGCTGAAGCTTTCTTT.

The chain employs TRBV2 and TRBJ1-5; D possibly corresponds to TRBD1 (5 bases). The V end was cut by 7 bases, the J end by 3 bases, with 13 bases between. Germline V lookup: CDR1 SNHLY, CDR2 FYNNEI. CDR3 size: 14 residues. The CDR3, as DNA: TGTGCCAGCACCGCGGGACGGATCAATCAGCCCCAGCATTTT. Translation gives CASTAGRINQPQHF.

The chain combines TRBV25-1 with TRBJ2-5; D may be TRBD2 (6 bases). The germline gives CDR1 MGHDK, CDR2 SYGVNS. V was clipped by 11 bases and J by 2 bases, with 21 bases between them. This CDR3 contains 15 residues. CDR3 in DNA: TGTGCCGCATCCGACGGCGGAGGGGCACAAGAGACCCAGTACTTC. It translates to CAASDGGGAQETQYF.

The chain is built from TRBV9 and TRBJ1-2; maybe TRBD1 (6 bases). V was clipped by 3 bases and J by 4 bases, with 19 bases between them. CDR3 length: 16 residues. CDR1 and CDR2 from the germline V gene are SGDLS and YYNGEE. CDR3 protein: CASSGYMDGGLYGYTF. CDR3 nucleotides: TGTGCCAGCAGCGGCTATATGGATGGGGGGCTCTATGGCTACACCTTC.

This clonotype came up a few times. This chain uses TRBV7-6 with TRBJ2-2; tentative D call: TRBD1 (5 bases). CDR1 is SGHVS and CDR2 is FNYEAQ in the germline V gene. With 5 bases removed from V and 1 base from J, the gap between germline ends came to 14 bases. The CDR3 has 16 amino acids. Here the CDR3 DNA reads TGTGCCAGCAGCAAGCTCGTGGGGCGGAACACCGGGGAGCTGTTTTTT. This translates into CASSKLVGRNTGELFF.

This clonotype was observed a single time. The CDR3 DNA reads TGTGCCAGTAGCCTTAGGGGTTACACTGAAGCTTTCTTT. It is translated as CASSLRGYTEAFF. The chain employs TRBV19 and TRBJ1-1; a weak D match, TRBD1 (5 bases). The CDR3 extends over 13 amino acids. Germline V CDR1 and CDR2: LNHDA, SQIVND (reference sequence). V dropped 6 bases and J dropped 3 bases, with 11 bases sitting between them.

This clonotype has more than one count but fewer than ten. This rearrangement joins TRBV19 to TRBJ2-7, with D maybe TRBD2 (5 bases). The CDR3 spans 12 residues. V was pared by 8 bases and J by 3 bases, with 11 bases between. Germline-derived CDR1 and CDR2 are LNHDA and SQIVND (reference sequence). CDR3 protein: CASVSGDYEQYF. For the CDR3, the DNA is TGTGCCAGTGTCAGCGGAGACTACGAGCAGTACTTC.

Ten or more counts support this clonotype. This chain joins TRBV29-1 and TRBJ2-2; possibly TRBD1 for D (6 bases). V shed 2 bases and J shed 6 bases, with 13 bases lying between them. This CDR3 region has 14 residues. The V gene's germline CDR1 is SQVTM and CDR2 ANQGSEA. CDR3 DNA: TGCAGCGTTGAATCGGACAGATACGCCGGGGAGCTGTTTTTT. Residues: CSVESDRYAGELFF.

The chain recombines TRBV7-9 with TRBJ2-7, with D possibly matching TRBD2 (6 bases). Trimming removed 0 bases at V and 6 bases at J, with 12 bases between. Germline CDR1 reads SEHNR; CDR2 reads FQNEAQ (reference sequence). This CDR3 comprises 14 residues. CDR3 DNA: TGTGCCAGCAGCTTAGCGGGCGGGGCCTGCGAGCAGTACTTC. It encodes CASSLAGGACEQYF.

This clonotype was counted once. The chain links TRBV6-6 to TRBJ2-7; D is perhaps TRBD1 (6 bases). Germline V gives CDR1 MNHNY, CDR2 SVGAGI (reference sequence). The CDR3 consists of 12 residues. The ends were cut back, 5 bases at V and 5 bases at J, with 10 bases in the middle. In DNA form, the CDR3 reads TGTGCCAGCAGTGGGACATTGGACGAGCAGTACTTC. Translation: CASSGTLDEQYF.

V gene TRBV7-2 combines with J gene TRBJ2-1; D is undetermined. In germline, CDR1 is SGHTA, CDR2 FQGNSA. The V gene lost 3 bases and the J gene lost 5 bases, with 8 bases spanning the gap. This CDR3 has 13 amino acids. The CDR3 nucleotides are TGTGCCAGCAGCTTCCCCCCCCACAATGAGCAGTTCTTC. Translating gives CASSFPPHNEQFF.

The rearrangement joins TRBV27 to TRBJ1-1, with 7 nucleotides matching TRBD1. After removal of 5 bases from V and 1 base from J, the junction contained 7 bases not matched to a gene. Per germline, CDR1 MNHEY and CDR2 SMNVEV (reference sequence). The CDR3 length is 15 residues. The CDR3, as DNA: TGTGCCAGCAGTGGGCCGGGACAGACGAACACTGAAGCTTTCTTT. Translating gives CASSGPGQTNTEAFF.

This clonotype was picked up many times. The V and J genes are TRBV20-1 and TRBJ1-5; 8 positions match TRBD1. Germline lookup yields CDR1 DFQATT and CDR2 SNEGSKA (reference sequence). The CDR3 contains 16 residues. The V segment lost 1 base and the J segment 0 bases; nucleotides outside the gene matches: 5. CDR3: CSARAQGAYSNQPQHF. The CDR3 DNA reads as TGCAGTGCTAGAGCGCAGGGGGCTTATAGCAATCAGCCCCAGCATTTT.

V usage is TRBV10-3 and J usage is TRBJ1-2, with D unresolved. This CDR3 region has 12 residues. The V and J ends lost 8 bases and 8 bases respectively, with 15 bases between them. Looked up from germline, CDR1 is ENHRY and CDR2 is SYGVKD. CDR3 residues: CAIQDYGEGYTF. CDR3 bases: TGTGCCATCCAAGATTACGGAGAAGGCTACACCTTC.

The CDR3 DNA is TGCAGTGCTGTGGGACCGAACTATGGCTACACCTTC. Its protein product is CSAVGPNYGYTF. The chain carries TRBV20-1 and TRBJ1-2, with a tentative D call TRBD1 (5 bases). V lost 5 bases and J 2 bases, leaving 9 bases between the germline ends. Germline V gives CDR1 DFQATT, CDR2 SNEGSKA (reference sequence). CDR3 size: 12 residues.

This chain connects TRBV7-6 to TRBJ1-5; no clear D gene. V was trimmed by 1 base and J by 9 bases, leaving 10 bases between them. This CDR3 has 13 residues. Germline-derived CDR1 and CDR2 are SGHVS and FNYEAQ. The CDR3: CASSLEAAGPQHF. For the CDR3, the DNA is TGTGCCAGCAGCTTAGAGGCAGCGGGGCCCCAGCATTTT.

This clonotype was picked up a small number of times. The chain carries TRBV29-1 and TRBJ2-1; D possibly corresponds to TRBD2 (5 bases). Germline V gene data show CDR1 as SQVTM and CDR2 as ANQGSEA. Trimming left V 5 bases short and J 5 bases short, with 22 bases between. This CDR3 has 16 amino acids. The CDR3 DNA follows: TGCAGCGTTCCCGGAGTCTCAAAGGGAGACCACAATGAGCAGTTCTTC. It specifies CSVPGVSKGDHNEQFF.

This clonotype turned up a few times. J is TRBJ2-7 and V is TRBV4-1; D unclear. The germline CDR1 and CDR2 sequences are MGHRA and YSYEKL. The CDR3 is 12 residues long. V was shortened by 0 bases and J by 7 bases, with 7 bases between the two germline ends. In nucleotides, the CDR3 is TGCGCCAGCAGCCAAGATCTCCAGGAGCAGTACTTC. Encoded protein: CASSQDLQEQYF.

The chain joins TRBV7-2 to TRBJ1-2; D unclear. The CDR3 loop spans 13 amino acids. The V end was cut by 5 bases, the J end by 7 bases, with 14 bases between. From germline, CDR1 is SGHTA and CDR2 FQGNSA. CDR3 amino acids: CASSQGTRSGYTF. DNA of the CDR3: TGTGCCAGCAGCCAAGGAACCCGCTCTGGCTACACCTTC. Drawing the rest from reference TRBV7-2 and TRBJ1-2, the complete variable domain is GAGVSQSPSNKVTEKGKDVELRCDPISGHTALYWYRQSLGQGLEFLIYFQGNSAPDKSGLPSDRFSAERTGGSVSTLTIQRTQQEDSAVYLCASSQGTRSGYTFGSGTRLTVV.

The chain employs TRBV10-2 and TRBJ2-1; TRBD2 might be the D (6 bases). From germline, CDR1 is WSHSY and CDR2 SAAADI. There are 12 residues in the CDR3. Trimming cost V 4 bases and J 10 bases, with 11 bases left between them. This chain's CDR3 is CASSGDSGEQFF. The CDR3 DNA reads as TGCGCCAGCAGTGGGGACTCGGGAGAGCAGTTCTTC.

This chain connects TRBV25-1 to TRBJ2-7; D gene ambiguous. The CDR3 loop spans 14 amino acids. The germline gives CDR1 MGHDK, CDR2 SYGVNS. Between the trimmed V and J ends, which lost 11 bases and 2 bases, there was a span of 19 bases. The CDR3 coding sequence is TGTGCCTACGACGCCGGTGAGATGGCCTACGAGCAGTACTTC. This sequence encodes CAYDAGEMAYEQYF.

As to this clonotype: A read error may explain this, as a much larger clone is one base away. The chain combines TRBV20-1 with TRBJ2-7, with D possibly TRBD1 on 6 matching bases. Germline V gene data show CDR1 as DFQATT and CDR2 as SNEGSKA (reference sequence). Deletions cut 3 bases from V and 2 bases from J, with 14 bases between. The CDR3 is 14 amino acids. The CDR3 protein is CSARWGHNPYEQYF. CDR3 nucleotides: TGCAGTGCTAGGTGGGGACACAACCCCTACGAGCAGTACTTC.

This clonotype was seen at least ten times. The J gene is TRBJ2-7, the V gene TRBV7-9; 8 bases are a match to TRBD2. V dropped 5 bases and J dropped 6; count of bases not matched to a gene: 12. This CDR3 contains 15 residues. Germline CDR1 and CDR2: SEHNR and FQNEAQ (reference sequence). The CDR3 here is CASSRFGTSLGEQYF. The CDR3 bases are TGTGCCAGCAGCCGATTCGGGACTAGTTTGGGCGAGCAGTACTTC.

The V call is TRBV7-8, the J call TRBJ2-7; D ambiguous. This CDR3 has 13 amino acids. CDR1 is SGHVS and CDR2 is FQNEAQ in the germline V gene. V lost 4 bases to trimming and J lost 3 bases, with 10 bases between them. The CDR3 protein is CASSSYRYYEQYF. The CDR3 nucleotides are TGTGCCAGCAGCTCATACAGATACTACGAGCAGTACTTC.